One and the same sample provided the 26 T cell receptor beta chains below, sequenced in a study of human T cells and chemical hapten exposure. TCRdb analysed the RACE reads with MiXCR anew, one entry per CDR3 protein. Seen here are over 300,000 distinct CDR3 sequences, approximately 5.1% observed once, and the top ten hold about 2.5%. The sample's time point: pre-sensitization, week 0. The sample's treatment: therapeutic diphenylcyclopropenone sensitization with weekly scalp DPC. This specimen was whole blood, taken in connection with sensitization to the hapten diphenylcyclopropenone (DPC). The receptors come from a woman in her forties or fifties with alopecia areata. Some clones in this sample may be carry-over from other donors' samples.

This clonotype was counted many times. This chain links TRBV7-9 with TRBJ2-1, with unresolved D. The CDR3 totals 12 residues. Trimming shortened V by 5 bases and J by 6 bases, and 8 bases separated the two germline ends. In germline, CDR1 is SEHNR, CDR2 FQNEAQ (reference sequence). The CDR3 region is CASSPPSNEQFF. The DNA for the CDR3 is TGTGCCAGCAGCCCCCCCAGCAATGAGCAGTTCTTC.

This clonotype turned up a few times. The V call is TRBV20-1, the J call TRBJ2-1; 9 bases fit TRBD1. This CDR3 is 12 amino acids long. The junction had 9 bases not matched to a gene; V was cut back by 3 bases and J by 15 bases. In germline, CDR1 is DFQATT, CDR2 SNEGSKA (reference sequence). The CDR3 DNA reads TGCAGTGCTAGTGGGACAGGGACATGGCCGTTCTTC. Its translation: CSASGTGTWPFF.

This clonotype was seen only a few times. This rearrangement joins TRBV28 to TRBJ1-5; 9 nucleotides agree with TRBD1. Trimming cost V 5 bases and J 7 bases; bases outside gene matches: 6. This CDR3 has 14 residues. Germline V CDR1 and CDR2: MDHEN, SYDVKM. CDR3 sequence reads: CASSRDRGRQPQHF. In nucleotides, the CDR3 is TGTGCCAGCAGTCGAGACAGGGGGAGGCAGCCCCAGCATTTT.

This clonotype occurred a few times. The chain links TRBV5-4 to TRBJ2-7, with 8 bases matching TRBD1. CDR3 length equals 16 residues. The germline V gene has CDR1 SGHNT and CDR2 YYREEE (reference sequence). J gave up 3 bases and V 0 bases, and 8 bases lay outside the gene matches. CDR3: CASSLEPGQVFYEQYF. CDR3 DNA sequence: TGTGCCAGCAGCTTGGAACCGGGACAGGTCTTCTACGAGCAGTACTTC.

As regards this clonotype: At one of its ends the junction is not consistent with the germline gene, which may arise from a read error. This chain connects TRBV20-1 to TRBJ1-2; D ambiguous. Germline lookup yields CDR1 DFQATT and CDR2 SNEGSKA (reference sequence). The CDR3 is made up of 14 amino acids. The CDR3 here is CSTRAVTTNYGYTF. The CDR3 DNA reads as TGCAGTACTAGAGCAGTAACGACGAACTATGGCTACACCTTC.

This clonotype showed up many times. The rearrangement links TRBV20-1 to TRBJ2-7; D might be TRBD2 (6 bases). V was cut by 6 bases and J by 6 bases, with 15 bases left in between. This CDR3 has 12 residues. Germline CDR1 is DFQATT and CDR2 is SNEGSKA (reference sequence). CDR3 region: CSAPAAGIEQYF. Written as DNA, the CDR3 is TGCAGTGCCCCCGCAGCGGGTATCGAGCAGTACTTC.

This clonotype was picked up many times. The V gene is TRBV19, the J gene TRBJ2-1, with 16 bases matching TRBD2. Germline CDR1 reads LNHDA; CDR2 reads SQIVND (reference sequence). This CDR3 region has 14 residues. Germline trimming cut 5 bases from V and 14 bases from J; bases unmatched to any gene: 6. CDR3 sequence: CASSPGLAGGPKFF. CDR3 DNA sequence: TGTGCCAGTAGTCCGGGACTAGCGGGGGGGCCTAAGTTCTTC.

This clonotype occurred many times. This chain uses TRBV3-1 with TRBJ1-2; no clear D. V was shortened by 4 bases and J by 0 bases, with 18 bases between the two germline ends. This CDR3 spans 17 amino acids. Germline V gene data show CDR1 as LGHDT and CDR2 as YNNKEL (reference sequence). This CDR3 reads CASSLLWASQSNYGYTF. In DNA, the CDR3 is TGTGCCAGCAGCCTTCTGTGGGCGTCACAATCTAACTATGGCTACACCTTC.

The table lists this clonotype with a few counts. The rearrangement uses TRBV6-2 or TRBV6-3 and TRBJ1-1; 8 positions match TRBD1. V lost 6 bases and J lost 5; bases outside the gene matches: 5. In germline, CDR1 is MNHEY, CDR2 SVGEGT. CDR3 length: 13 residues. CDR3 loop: CASRDRDRTEAFF. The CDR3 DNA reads TGTGCCAGCAGGGACAGGGACCGTACTGAAGCTTTCTTT.

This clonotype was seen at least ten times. The CDR3 nucleotides read TGCAGTGCTAGCGAGGGGGACAATGAGCAGTTCTTC. This gives the protein CSASEGDNEQFF. The chain has TRBV20-1 and TRBJ2-1; D is possibly TRBD1 (6 bases). The CDR3 has 12 residues. V dropped 3 bases and J dropped 5 bases, with 8 bases sitting between them. In germline, CDR1 is DFQATT, CDR2 SNEGSKA (reference sequence).

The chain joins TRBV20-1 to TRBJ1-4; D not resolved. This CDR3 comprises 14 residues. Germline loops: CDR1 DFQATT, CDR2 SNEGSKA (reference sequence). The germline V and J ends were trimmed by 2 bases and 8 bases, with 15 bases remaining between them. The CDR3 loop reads CSARNALTREKLFF. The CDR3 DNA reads TGCAGTGCTAGAAACGCCCTGACCCGCGAAAAACTGTTTTTT.

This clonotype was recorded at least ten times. CDR3 amino acids: CASKAALKEGSSYNSPLHF. CDR3 DNA sequence: TGTGCCAGCAAAGCTGCCCTGAAGGAGGGAAGCTCCTATAATTCACCCCTCCACTTT. The chain uses TRBV6-1 and TRBJ1-6, with D uncertain. The CDR3 consists of 19 residues. Germline CDR1 reads MNHNS; CDR2 reads SASEGT. V shed 7 bases and J shed 0 bases, with 22 bases lying between them.

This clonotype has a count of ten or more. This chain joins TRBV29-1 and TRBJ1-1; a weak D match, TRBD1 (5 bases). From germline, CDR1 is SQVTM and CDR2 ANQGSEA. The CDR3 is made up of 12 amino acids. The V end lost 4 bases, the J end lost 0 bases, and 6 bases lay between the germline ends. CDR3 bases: TGCAGCGTTGCAGGGTTGAACACTGAAGCTTTCTTT. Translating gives CSVAGLNTEAFF.

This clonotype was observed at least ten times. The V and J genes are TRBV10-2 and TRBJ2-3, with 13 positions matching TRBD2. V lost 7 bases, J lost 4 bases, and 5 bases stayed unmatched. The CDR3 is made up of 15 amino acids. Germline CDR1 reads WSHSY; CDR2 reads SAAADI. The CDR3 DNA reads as TGCGCCAGCACCCGGACTAGCGGGAGTTCAGATACGCAGTATTTT. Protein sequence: CASTRTSGSSDTQYF.

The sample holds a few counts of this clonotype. The CDR3 nucleotides read TGTGCCAGCACCGGGGAATCGGCTGAAGCTTTCTTT. Protein: CASTGESAEAFF. This chain joins TRBV2 and TRBJ1-1; D remains ambiguous. Germline loops: CDR1 SNHLY, CDR2 FYNNEI. The germline V and J ends were trimmed by 7 bases and 6 bases, with 12 bases remaining between them. This CDR3 comprises 12 residues.

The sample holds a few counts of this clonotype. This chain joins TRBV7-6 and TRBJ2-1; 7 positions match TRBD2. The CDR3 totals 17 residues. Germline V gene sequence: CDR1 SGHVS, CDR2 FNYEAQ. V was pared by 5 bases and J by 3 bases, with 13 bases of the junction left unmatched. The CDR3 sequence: CASSPGVGRESYNEQFF. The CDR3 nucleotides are TGTGCCAGCAGCCCCGGGGTGGGGCGGGAGAGCTACAATGAGCAGTTCTTC.

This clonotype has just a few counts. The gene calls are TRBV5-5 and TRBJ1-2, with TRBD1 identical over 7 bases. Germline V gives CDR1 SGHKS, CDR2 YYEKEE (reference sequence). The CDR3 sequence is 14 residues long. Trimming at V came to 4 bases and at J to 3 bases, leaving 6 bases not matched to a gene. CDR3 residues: CASSVDTGDYGYTF. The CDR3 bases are TGTGCCAGCAGCGTCGATACAGGGGACTATGGCTACACCTTC.

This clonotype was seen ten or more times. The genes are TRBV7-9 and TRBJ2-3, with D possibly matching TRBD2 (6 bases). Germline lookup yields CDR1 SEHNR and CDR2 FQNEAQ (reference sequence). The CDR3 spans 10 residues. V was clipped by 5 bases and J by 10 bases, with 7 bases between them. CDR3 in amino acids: CASSPGAQYF. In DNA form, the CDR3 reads TGTGCCAGCAGCCCGGGGGCGCAGTATTTT.

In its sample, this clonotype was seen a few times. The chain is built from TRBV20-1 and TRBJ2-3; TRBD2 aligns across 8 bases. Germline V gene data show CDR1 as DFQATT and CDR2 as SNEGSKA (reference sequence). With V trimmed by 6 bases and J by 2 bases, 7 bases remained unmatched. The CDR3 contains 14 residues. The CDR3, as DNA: TGCAGTGCCGTACGGGGGGGGTCCACAGATACGCAGTATTTT. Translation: CSAVRGGSTDTQYF.

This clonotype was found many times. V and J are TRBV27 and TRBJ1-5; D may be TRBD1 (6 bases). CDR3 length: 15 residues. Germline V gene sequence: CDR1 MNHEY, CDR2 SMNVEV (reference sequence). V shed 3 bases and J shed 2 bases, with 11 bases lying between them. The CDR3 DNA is TGTGCCAGCAGTTTCCTCCCAGGGGGCAATCAGCCCCAGCATTTT. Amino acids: CASSFLPGGNQPQHF.

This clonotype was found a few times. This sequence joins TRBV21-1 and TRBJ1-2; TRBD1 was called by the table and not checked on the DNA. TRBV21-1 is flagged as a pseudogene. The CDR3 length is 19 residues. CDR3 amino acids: CASSTSPRDRESADYGYTF. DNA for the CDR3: TGTGCCAGCAGCACATCCCCCCGGGACAGGGAAAGCGCTGACTATGGCTACACCTTC.

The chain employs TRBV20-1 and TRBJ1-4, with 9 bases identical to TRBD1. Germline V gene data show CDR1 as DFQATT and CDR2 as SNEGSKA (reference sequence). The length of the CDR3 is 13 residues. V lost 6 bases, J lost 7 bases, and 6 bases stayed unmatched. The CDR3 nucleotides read TGCAGTGCACCACAGGGGGCGGCTGAAAAACTGTTTTTT. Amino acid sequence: CSAPQGAAEKLFF.

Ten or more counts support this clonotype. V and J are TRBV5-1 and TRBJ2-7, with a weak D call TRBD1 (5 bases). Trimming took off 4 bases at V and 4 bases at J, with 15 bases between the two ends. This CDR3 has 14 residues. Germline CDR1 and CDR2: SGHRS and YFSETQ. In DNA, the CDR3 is TGCGCCAGCAGCCATGGCAGGGAATCTTACGAGCAGTACTTC. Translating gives CASSHGRESYEQYF.

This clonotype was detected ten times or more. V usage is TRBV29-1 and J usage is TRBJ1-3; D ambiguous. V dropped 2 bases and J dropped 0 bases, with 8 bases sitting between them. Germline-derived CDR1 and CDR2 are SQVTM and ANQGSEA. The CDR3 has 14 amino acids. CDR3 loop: CSVELNGSGNTIYF. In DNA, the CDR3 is TGCAGCGTTGAATTGAACGGCTCTGGAAACACCATATATTTT.

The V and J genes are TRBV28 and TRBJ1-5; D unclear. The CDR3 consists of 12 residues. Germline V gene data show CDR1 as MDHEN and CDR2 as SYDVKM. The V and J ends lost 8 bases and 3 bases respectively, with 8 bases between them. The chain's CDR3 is CASGSVNQPQHF. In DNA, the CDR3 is TGTGCCAGCGGCAGTGTCAATCAGCCCCAGCATTTT. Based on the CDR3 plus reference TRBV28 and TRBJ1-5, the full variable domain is DVKVTQSSRYLVKRTGEKVFLECVQDMDHENMFWYRQDPGLGLRLIYFSYDVKMKEKGDIPEGYSVSREKKERFSLILESASTNQTSMYLCASGSVNQPQHFGDGTRLSIL.

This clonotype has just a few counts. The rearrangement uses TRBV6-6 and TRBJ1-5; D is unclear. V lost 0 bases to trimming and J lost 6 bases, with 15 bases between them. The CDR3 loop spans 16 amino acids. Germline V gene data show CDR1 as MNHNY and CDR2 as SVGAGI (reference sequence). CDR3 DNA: TGTGCCAGCAGTTACTCGAGCGCGGGAAGAAGTCAGCCCCAGCATTTT. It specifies CASSYSSAGRSQPQHF.